These 25 T cell receptor beta chains were sequenced from one sample in a study of cytomegalovirus exposure and HLA in healthy donors. A multiplex PCR was run with 60 Vbeta primers and 13 Jbeta primers. TCRdb's table, derived via immunoSEQ multiplex PCR, lists solely in-frame clones and lacks some. The data contain nearly 80,000 clones, over 70% of them singletons. The material sequenced was PBMCs. Every receptor here comes from a woman aged 35 to 49 in good health and CMV-seropositive.

This clone was detected only a few times. J is TRBJ1-2 and V is TRBV6-5; TRBD1 is a possible D gene (5 bases). The V end lost 3 bases, the J end lost 4 bases, and 12 bases lay between the germline ends. The CDR3 sequence is 14 residues long. Germline V gives CDR1 MNHEY, CDR2 SVGAGI. The CDR3 protein is CASSYLSGGYGYTF. The CDR3 bases are TGTGCCAGCAGTTATCTGTCCGGGGGCTATGGCTACACCTTC.

This chain uses TRBV6-1 with TRBJ2-2; a possible D gene is TRBD2 (6 bases). Germline lookup yields CDR1 MNHNS and CDR2 SASEGT. The CDR3 has 15 amino acids. Trimming pared 7 bases from V and 5 bases from J, leaving 17 bases between. The CDR3 protein is CASTPSGLSTGELFF. Here the CDR3 DNA reads TGTGCCAGCACCCCAAGCGGGCTTTCTACCGGGGAGCTGTTTTTT.

The chain combines TRBV30 with TRBJ2-1, with 9 nucleotides matching TRBD2. The CDR3 is 14 residues long. Germline V gene data show CDR1 as GTSNPN and CDR2 as SVGIG (reference sequence). V shed 5 bases and J 5 bases; nucleotides not matched to a gene: 7. As DNA, the CDR3 is TGTGCCTGGTTGCTAGCGGGACTAAACAATGAGCAGTTCTTC. Translated, it gives CAWLLAGLNNEQFF.

A single count supports this clone. The CDR3 protein is CASSYGTGYGYGYTF. The CDR3 DNA reads TGTGCCAGCAGTTACGGGACAGGGTATGGGTATGGCTACACCTTC. The chain joins TRBV27 to TRBJ1-2, with 9 bases matching TRBD1. The length of the CDR3 is 15 residues. J lost 5 bases, V lost 4 bases, and 8 bases had no gene match. Germline CDR1 reads MNHEY; CDR2 reads SMNVEV (reference sequence).

This sequence joins TRBV5-1 and TRBJ2-1; 12 bases are a match to TRBD1. V shed 3 bases, J shed 8 bases, and the junction held 6 bases outside the gene matches. Germline V gene data show CDR1 as SGHRS and CDR2 as YFSETQ. The CDR3 spans 15 residues. The DNA of the CDR3 is TGCGCCAGCAGCTACGGGGACAGGGGGCGGGATGAGCAGTTCTTC. Amino acids: CASSYGDRGRDEQFF.

This chain uses TRBV6-5 with TRBJ2-7, with TRBD1 matching over 11 bases. CDR1 and CDR2 from the germline V gene are MNHEY and SVGAGI. The junction had 11 bases not matched to a gene; V was cut back by 10 bases and J by 6 bases. The CDR3 totals 14 residues. CDR3 residues: CATTGGQGALEQYF. The CDR3 DNA reads as TGTGCCACTACGGGAGGACAGGGGGCTCTCGAGCAGTACTTC.

V gene TRBV30 combines with J gene TRBJ1-6; 8 bases fit TRBD1. The V gene's germline CDR1 is GTSNPN and CDR2 SVGIG (reference sequence). The CDR3 runs 20 residues. J gave up 0 bases and V 0 bases, and 13 bases lay outside the gene matches. The CDR3 protein is CAWSVPDRGNWYSYNSPLHF. The CDR3 bases are TGTGCCTGGAGTGTACCTGACAGGGGAAATTGGTACTCCTATAATTCACCCCTCCACTTT.

The chain joins TRBV5-1 to TRBJ2-5; D possibly corresponds to TRBD2 (5 bases). Trimming took off 4 bases at V and 5 bases at J, with 21 bases between the two ends. The length of the CDR3 is 16 residues. The germline V gene encodes CDR1 SGHRS and CDR2 YFSETQ. CDR3: CASSGPAAVIKETQYF. The CDR3, as DNA: TGCGCCAGCAGCGGGCCGGCAGCGGTTATTAAGGAGACCCAGTACTTC.

The CDR3 coding sequence is TGTGCCAGCAGCTTACAGTTACGGACAGGGCCAAATGAGCAGTTCTTC. Encoded protein: CASSLQLRTGPNEQFF. The chain carries TRBV7-9 and TRBJ2-1, with TRBD1 matching 8 bases. The germline V gene encodes CDR1 SEHNR and CDR2 FQNEAQ (reference sequence). V was pared by 2 bases and J by 7 bases, with 10 bases of the junction left unmatched. The CDR3 runs 16 residues.

The V and J genes are TRBV5-1 and TRBJ2-5; 8 bases are shared with TRBD2. CDR3 length equals 16 residues. Germline loops: CDR1 SGHRS, CDR2 YFSETQ. Trimming at V came to 0 bases and at J to 4 bases, leaving 8 bases not matched to a gene. CDR3 sequence reads: CASSLDSGGRGETQYF. In DNA form, the CDR3 reads TGCGCCAGCAGCTTGGACTCGGGGGGGCGTGGAGAGACCCAGTACTTC.

The chain links TRBV6-4 to TRBJ2-2; 10 nucleotides line up with TRBD2. Germline CDR1 reads MRHNA; CDR2 reads SNTAGT. The CDR3 has 14 residues. Unmatched junction bases numbered 3, after V lost 5 bases and J lost 6 bases. CDR3 DNA: TGTGCCAGCAGTCGCCTAGCGGGGGCCGGGGAGCTGTTTTTT. Its translation: CASSRLAGAGELFF.

The chain couples TRBV5-1 to TRBJ2-2; no clear D. The germline V gene encodes CDR1 SGHRS and CDR2 YFSETQ. The germline V and J ends were trimmed by 2 bases and 4 bases, with 12 bases remaining between them. There are 15 residues in the CDR3. The CDR3 sequence is CASSFFLGSTGELFF. The CDR3 DNA reads as TGCGCCAGCAGCTTTTTCCTCGGGTCCACCGGGGAGCTGTTTTTT.

As concerns this clone: The identical CDR3 is also encoded by other nucleotide sequences in the sample. The genes are TRBV5-1 and TRBJ1-2; 8 bases are shared with TRBD1. Germline trimming cut 0 bases from V and 7 bases from J; bases unmatched to any gene: 5. The CDR3 loop spans 14 amino acids. Germline V lookup: CDR1 SGHRS, CDR2 YFSETQ. The CDR3 region has the DNA TGCGCCAGCAGCTTGGGCCAGGGGGCGTCTGGCTACACCTTC. Encoded protein: CASSLGQGASGYTF.

The chain recombines TRBV6-1 with TRBJ2-7; TRBD1 agrees at 10 bases. The CDR3 contains 14 residues. With 7 bases clipped from V and 7 bases from J, the junction kept 10 bases outside the gene matches. Per germline, CDR1 MNHNS and CDR2 SASEGT. CDR3 sequence: CASTSGTGALEQYF. The CDR3, as DNA: TGTGCCAGCACTTCCGGGACAGGGGCGTTAGAGCAGTACTTC.

This clone was observed once. The chain is built from TRBV6-6 and TRBJ2-3, with 10 bases identical to TRBD1. In germline, CDR1 is MNHNY, CDR2 SVGAGI (reference sequence). The CDR3 spans 15 residues. The trim removed 4 bases at V and 4 bases at J, leaving 5 bases unmatched. CDR3 residues: CASSSGQGDADTQYF. CDR3 sequence (DNA): TGTGCCAGCAGTTCCGGACAGGGGGACGCAGATACGCAGTATTTT.

The chain combines TRBV6-5 with TRBJ2-1; a weak D match, TRBD2 (5 bases). CDR3 length: 15 residues. Per the germline V gene, CDR1 is MNHEY and CDR2 is SVGAGI. With 8 bases removed from V and 3 bases from J, the gap between germline ends came to 17 bases. The CDR3 loop is CASRDVSTGYNEQFF. The CDR3 DNA reads TGTGCCAGCCGGGATGTGAGCACGGGCTACAATGAGCAGTTCTTC.

The chain joins TRBV19 to TRBJ1-2; tentatively, D is TRBD1 (6 bases). Trimming shortened V by 8 bases and J by 5 bases, and 18 bases separated the two germline ends. This CDR3 has 14 residues. CDR1 LNHDA and CDR2 SQIVND come from the germline V gene (reference sequence). The CDR3 loop is CASEARGMGYGYTF. The CDR3 DNA is TGTGCCAGTGAGGCCAGGGGAATGGGTTATGGCTACACCTTC.

The chain couples TRBV18 to TRBJ2-7; tentatively, D is TRBD1 (5 bases). This CDR3 region has 16 residues. Germline V gene lookup returns CDR1 KGHSH and CDR2 LQKENI. V was cut by 0 bases and J by 2 bases, with 14 bases left in between. The CDR3 nucleotides read TGTGCCAGCTCACCACCGACACTTCAGGGAACCTACGAGCAGTACTTC. Translation: CASSPPTLQGTYEQYF.

The rearrangement uses TRBV5-6 and TRBJ2-3, with D possibly TRBD1 on 5 matching bases. The CDR3 runs to 15 residues. CDR1 SGHDT and CDR2 YYEEEE come from the germline V gene. Deletions cut 4 bases from V and 4 bases from J, with 16 bases between. The CDR3 DNA reads as TGTGCCAGCAGCCAATATTCAGGGTTCGCAGATACGCAGTATTTT. Protein product: CASSQYSGFADTQYF. Using reference TRBV5-6 and TRBJ2-3 for the parts outside the CDR3, the full variable domain is DAGVTQSPTHLIKTRGQQVTLRCSPKSGHDTVSWYQQALGQGPQFIFQYYEEEERQRGNFPDRFSGHQFPNYSSELNVNALLLGDSALYLCASSQYSGFADTQYFGPGTRLTVL.

The chain employs TRBV29-1 and TRBJ2-4; 8 bases align to TRBD2. The germline gives CDR1 SQVTM, CDR2 ANQGSEA. The CDR3 is made up of 12 amino acids. The V and J ends lost 4 bases and 7 bases, in that order; junction bases with no gene match: 3. This CDR3 reads CSVAASGNIQYF. CDR3 nucleotides: TGCAGCGTTGCTGCTAGCGGGAACATTCAGTACTTC.

The V and J genes are TRBV30 and TRBJ2-3; no reliable D call. The germline V and J ends were trimmed by 0 bases and 2 bases, with 9 bases remaining between them. CDR1 and CDR2 from the germline V gene are GTSNPN and SVGIG (reference sequence). The CDR3 extends over 14 amino acids. The CDR3 reads CAWSVNSLTDTQYF. Here the CDR3 DNA reads TGTGCCTGGAGTGTGAACAGTCTCACAGATACGCAGTATTTT.

V usage is TRBV4-1 and J usage is TRBJ1-1; D might be TRBD1 (6 bases). Per the germline V gene, CDR1 is MGHRA and CDR2 is YSYEKL. With 6 bases removed from V and 1 base from J, the gap between germline ends came to 12 bases. The CDR3 loop spans 14 amino acids. DNA of the CDR3: TGCGCCAGCAGTCGGGACATCGGGAACACTGAAGCTTTCTTT. This sequence encodes CASSRDIGNTEAFF.

This clone has just a few counts. The J gene is TRBJ2-3, the V gene TRBV4-2; 7 nucleotides align to TRBD2. This CDR3 is built from 20 residues. With V trimmed by 0 bases and J by 0 bases, 15 bases remained unmatched. Germline V CDR1 and CDR2: LGHNA, YNFKEQ. DNA for the CDR3: TGTGCCAGCAGCCAAGATGGGAGCGGGACGATCCCGAGAAGCACAGATACGCAGTATTTT. It yields the protein CASSQDGSGTIPRSTDTQYF.

CDR3 sequence (DNA): TGCAGCGTTGAACCACGTCTAGCGGGAGGTGGCGAGCAGTTCTTC. Its translation is CSVEPRLAGGGEQFF. V gene TRBV29-1 combines with J gene TRBJ2-1, with 11 bases matching TRBD2. The germline V gene encodes CDR1 SQVTM and CDR2 ANQGSEA. The CDR3 has 15 residues. Trimming at V came to 2 bases and at J to 10 bases, leaving 10 bases not matched to a gene.

This clone was detected a few times. This sequence joins TRBV7-2 and TRBJ2-1; TRBD2 matches at 10 bases. V was clipped by 4 bases and J by 5 bases; unmatched bases: 14. Germline CDR1 and CDR2: SGHTA and FQGNSA. This CDR3 is 18 amino acids long. The CDR3: CASSSRLPGLATNNEQFF. CDR3 sequence (DNA): TGTGCCAGCAGCTCCAGACTACCGGGACTAGCGACAAACAATGAGCAGTTCTTC.